This T cell receptor (beta chain) appears in the sequencing data of a study of identical twins. Study-level points and caveats: Within twin pairs, the out-of-frame alpha sequences they shared showed excess low generation probability.

There are many counts of this clonotype. What it recognizes is unknown. TCRdb re-called the 5' RACE reads through MiXCR, storing one row per CDR3 protein. The profile covers about 150,000 distinct CDR3 sequences, with 3% to 4.5% appearing a single time and around 8.1% taken by the ten largest. There are 15 residues in the CDR3. Trimming removed 2 bases at V and 2 bases at J, with 10 bases between. CDR1 and CDR2 from the germline V gene are MNHEY and SVGEGT. The chain combines TRBV6-2 or TRBV6-3 with TRBJ1-5; D is unresolved. The sample was memory T cells sorted from blood. The TCR sequence derives from a man between 18 and 29 years old in good health. The CDR3 loop reads CASSYGEERNQPQHF. CDR3 nucleotides: TGTGCCAGCAGTTACGGGGAAGAACGCAATCAGCCCCAGCATTTT.